This T cell receptor (beta chain) emerged from a study of human T cells and chemical hapten exposure. Overall study context: Patients, mostly women, had alopecia areata, alopecia totalis or alopecia universalis.

The time point was: patch test 1, 2 weeks after DPC sensitization. Treatment reported: therapeutic diphenylcyclopropenone sensitization with weekly scalp DPC. Patches went on only after blood had been drawn each time. A word on this clonotype: A junction boundary mismatches the germline segment, possibly from a read error.

The library attached unique molecular identifiers to individual cDNA molecules. TCRdb re-called the RACE reads through MiXCR, storing one row per CDR3 protein. The sample consists of some 83,000 distinct CDR3 sequences, around 10% of them appearing once. This receptor was identified in a woman between 45 and 65 years old with alopecia areata. Some clones in this sample may be carry-over from other donors' samples. The material was whole blood, obtained in connection with sensitization to the hapten diphenylcyclopropenone (DPC).

CDR3 protein: CSVEDLVTESFF. The DNA for the CDR3 is TGCAGCGTTGAAGATCTCGTCACTGAATCTTTCTTT. The J gene is TRBJ1-1, the V gene TRBV29-1; no definite D call. Germline V gene lookup returns CDR1 SQVTM and CDR2 ANQGSEA. This CDR3 has 12 residues.